This TCR beta chain was profiled in a study of CD8+CD57+ T cells in acquired aplastic anemia. Overall study context: The DNA of sorted CD4+ and CD8+ cells averaged approximately 3.3 ug. Findings and caveats of the study: Found in both controls and patients were approximately 31 CD8+ CDR3 sequences. With respect to CD8+ Simpson's diversity, patients and controls did not differ significantly.

Patients sequenced had flow cytometry evidence of CD8+CD57+ cell expansion. Diagnosis of severe acquired aplastic anemia applied to all patients. Genomic DNA, the template, was used for profiling of the TCR beta VDJ and CDR3. TCRdb reanalysed the reads using MiXCR and keeps one entry per CDR3 protein. The sample has about 180,000 distinct CDR3 sequences; approximately 48% are singletons. In regard to this clonotype: The target antigen is unknown.

This CDR3 is 15 amino acids long. Germline-derived CDR1 and CDR2 are ENHRY and SYGVKD. Between the trimmed V and J ends, which lost 3 bases and 4 bases, there was a span of 13 bases. The source of this sequence is a human donor with aplastic anemia. Material: sorted CD4+, CD8+, or CD8+CD57+ T cells (not recorded which) from PBMCs. The gene calls are TRBV10-3 and TRBJ1-5; D might be TRBD1 (5 bases). This chain's CDR3 is CAISEMKGDNQPQHF. The CDR3 nucleotides read TGTGCCATCAGTGAAATGAAAGGGGATAATCAGCCCCAGCATTTT.